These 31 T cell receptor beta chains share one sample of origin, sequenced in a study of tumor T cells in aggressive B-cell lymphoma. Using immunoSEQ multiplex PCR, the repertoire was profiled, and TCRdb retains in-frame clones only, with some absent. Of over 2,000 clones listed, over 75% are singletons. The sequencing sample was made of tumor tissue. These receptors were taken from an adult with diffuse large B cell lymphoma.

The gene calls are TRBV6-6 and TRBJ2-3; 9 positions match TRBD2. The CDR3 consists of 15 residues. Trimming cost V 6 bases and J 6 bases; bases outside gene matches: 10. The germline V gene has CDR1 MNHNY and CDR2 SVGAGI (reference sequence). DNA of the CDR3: TGTGCCAGCAGCCGCCGGACTAGCGAGTGGGATACGCAGTATTTT. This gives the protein CASSRRTSEWDTQYF.

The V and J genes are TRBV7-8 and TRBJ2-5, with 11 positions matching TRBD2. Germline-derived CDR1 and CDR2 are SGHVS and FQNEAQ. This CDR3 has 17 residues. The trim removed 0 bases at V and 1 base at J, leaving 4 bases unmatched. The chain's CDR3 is CASSLALTSGGQETQYF. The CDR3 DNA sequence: TGTGCCAGCAGCTTAGCCCTAACTAGCGGGGGCCAAGAGACCCAGTACTTC.

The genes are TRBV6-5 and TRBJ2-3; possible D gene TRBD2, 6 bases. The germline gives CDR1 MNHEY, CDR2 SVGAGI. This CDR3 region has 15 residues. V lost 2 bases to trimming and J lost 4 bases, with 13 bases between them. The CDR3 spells CASSYRGRTADTQYF. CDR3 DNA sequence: TGTGCCAGCAGTTACAGAGGGAGGACGGCAGATACGCAGTATTTT.

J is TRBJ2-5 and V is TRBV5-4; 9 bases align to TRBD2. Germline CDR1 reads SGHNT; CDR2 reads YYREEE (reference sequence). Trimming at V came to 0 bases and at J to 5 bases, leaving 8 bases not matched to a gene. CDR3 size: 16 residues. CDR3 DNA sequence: TGTGCCAGCAGCTTGGGAGGGACTAGCTTGGTGGAGACCCAGTACTTC. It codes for CASSLGGTSLVETQYF.

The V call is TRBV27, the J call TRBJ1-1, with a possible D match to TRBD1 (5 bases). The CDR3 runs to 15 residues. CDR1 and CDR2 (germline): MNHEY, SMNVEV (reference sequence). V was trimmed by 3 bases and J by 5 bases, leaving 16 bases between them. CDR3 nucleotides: TGTGCCAGCAGTTTGGAGTCTTCGTCAGGGACTGAAGCTTTCTTT. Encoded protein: CASSLESSSGTEAFF.

The CDR3: CASSSTGGSRRIADTQYF. The CDR3 DNA is TGTGCCAGTAGCTCGACAGGGGGCAGTCGGAGGATTGCAGATACGCAGTATTTT. The chain recombines TRBV19 with TRBJ2-3, with 10 nucleotides matching TRBD1. V lost 6 bases, J lost 4 bases, and 16 bases stayed unmatched. Germline-derived CDR1 and CDR2 are LNHDA and SQIVND (reference sequence). There are 18 residues in the CDR3.

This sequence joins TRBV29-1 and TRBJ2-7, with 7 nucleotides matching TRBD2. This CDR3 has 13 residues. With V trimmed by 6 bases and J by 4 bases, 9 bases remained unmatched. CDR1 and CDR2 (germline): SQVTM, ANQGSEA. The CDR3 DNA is TGCAGCGTGGGGGGGGGTAGCTTTTACGAGCAGTACTTC. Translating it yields CSVGGGSFYEQYF.

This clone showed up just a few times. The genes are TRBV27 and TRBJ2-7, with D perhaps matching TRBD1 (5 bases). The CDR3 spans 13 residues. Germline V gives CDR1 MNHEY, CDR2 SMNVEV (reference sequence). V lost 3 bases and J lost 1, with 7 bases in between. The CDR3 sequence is CASSFRESYEQYF. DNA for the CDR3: TGTGCCAGCAGTTTCAGGGAATCCTACGAGCAGTACTTC.

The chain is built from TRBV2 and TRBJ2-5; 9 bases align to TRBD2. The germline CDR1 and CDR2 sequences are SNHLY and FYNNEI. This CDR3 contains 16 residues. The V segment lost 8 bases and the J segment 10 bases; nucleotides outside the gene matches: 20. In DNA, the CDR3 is TGTGCCAGCGGTAACTGGCTAGCGGGACGCGACGGGAGCCAGTACTTC. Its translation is CASGNWLAGRDGSQYF.

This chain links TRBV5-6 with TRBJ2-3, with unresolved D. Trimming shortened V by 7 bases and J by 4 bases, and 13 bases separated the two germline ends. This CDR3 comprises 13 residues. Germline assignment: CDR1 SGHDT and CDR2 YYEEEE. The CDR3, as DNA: TGTGCCAGCCGCGGATGGGTGGCAGATACGCAGTATTTT. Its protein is CASRGWVADTQYF.

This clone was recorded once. CDR3 amino acids: CASSETGTIGAYEQYF. CDR3 in DNA: TGCGCCAGCAGTGAGACTGGAACTATTGGCGCCTACGAGCAGTACTTC. The rearrangement joins TRBV10-1 to TRBJ2-7; D gene ambiguous. Trimming left V 2 bases short and J 2 bases short, with 16 bases between. CDR3 length: 16 amino acids. The germline gives CDR1 WNHNN, CDR2 SYGVQD (reference sequence).

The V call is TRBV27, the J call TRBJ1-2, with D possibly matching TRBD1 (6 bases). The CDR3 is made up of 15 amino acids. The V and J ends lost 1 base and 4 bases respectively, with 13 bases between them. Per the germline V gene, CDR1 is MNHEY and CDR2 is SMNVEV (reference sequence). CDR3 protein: CASSLLGQGTYGYTF. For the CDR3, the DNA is TGTGCCAGCAGTTTATTGGGCCAGGGGACCTATGGCTACACCTTC.

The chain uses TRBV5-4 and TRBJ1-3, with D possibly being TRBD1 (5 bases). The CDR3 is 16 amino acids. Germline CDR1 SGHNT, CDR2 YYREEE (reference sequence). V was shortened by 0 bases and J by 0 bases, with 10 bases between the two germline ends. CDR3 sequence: CASSLAQETSGNTIYF. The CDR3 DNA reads TGTGCCAGCAGCTTGGCACAGGAAACCTCTGGAAACACCATATATTTT. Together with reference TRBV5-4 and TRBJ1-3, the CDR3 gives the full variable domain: ETGVTQSPTHLIKTRGQQVTLRCSSQSGHNTVSWYQQALGQGPQFIFQYYREEENGRGNFPPRFSGLQFPNYSSELNVNALELDDSALYLCASSLAQETSGNTIYFGEGSWLTVV.

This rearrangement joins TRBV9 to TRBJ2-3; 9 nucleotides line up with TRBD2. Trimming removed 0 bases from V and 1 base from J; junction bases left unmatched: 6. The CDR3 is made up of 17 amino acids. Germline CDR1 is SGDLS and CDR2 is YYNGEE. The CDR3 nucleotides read TGTGCCAGCAGCGTAGAAGGTAGCGGGAGTCGCACAGATACGCAGTATTTT. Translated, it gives CASSVEGSGSRTDTQYF. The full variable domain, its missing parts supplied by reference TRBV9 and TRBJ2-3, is DSGVTQTPKHLITATGQRVTLRCSPRSGDLSVYWYQQSLDQGLQFLIQYYNGEERAKGNILERFSAQQFPDLHSELNLSSLELGDSALYFCASSVEGSGSRTDTQYFGPGTRLTVL.

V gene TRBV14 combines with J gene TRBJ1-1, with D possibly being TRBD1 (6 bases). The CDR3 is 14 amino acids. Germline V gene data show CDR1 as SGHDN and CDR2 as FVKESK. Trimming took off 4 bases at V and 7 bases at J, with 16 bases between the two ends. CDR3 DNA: TGTGCCAGCAGCCTGTTAACAGGGACCGATGAAGCTTTCTTT. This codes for CASSLLTGTDEAFF.

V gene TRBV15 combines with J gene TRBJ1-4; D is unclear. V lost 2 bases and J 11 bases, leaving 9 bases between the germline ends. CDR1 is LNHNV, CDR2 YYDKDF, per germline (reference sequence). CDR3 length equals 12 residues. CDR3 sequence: CATSRNVRKLFF. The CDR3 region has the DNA TGTGCCACCAGCAGAAACGTCCGGAAACTGTTTTTT.

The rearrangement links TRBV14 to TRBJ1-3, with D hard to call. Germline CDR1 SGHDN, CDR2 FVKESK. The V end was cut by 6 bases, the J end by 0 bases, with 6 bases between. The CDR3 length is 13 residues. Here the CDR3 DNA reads TGTGCCAGCAGTAAGAGCTCTGGAAACACCATATATTTT. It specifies CASSKSSGNTIYF.

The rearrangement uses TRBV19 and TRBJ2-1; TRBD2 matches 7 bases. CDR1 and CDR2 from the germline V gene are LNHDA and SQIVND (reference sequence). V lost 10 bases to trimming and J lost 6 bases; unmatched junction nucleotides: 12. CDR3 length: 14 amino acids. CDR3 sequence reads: CATRGRGEGNEQFF. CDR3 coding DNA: TGTGCCACCCGGGGGAGGGGAGAGGGCAATGAGCAGTTCTTC.

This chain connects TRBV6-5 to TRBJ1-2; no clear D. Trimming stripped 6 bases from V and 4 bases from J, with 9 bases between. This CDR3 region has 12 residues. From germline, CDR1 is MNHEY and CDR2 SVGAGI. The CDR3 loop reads CASRSPSYGYTF. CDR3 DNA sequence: TGTGCCAGCAGGTCACCTAGCTATGGCTACACCTTC.

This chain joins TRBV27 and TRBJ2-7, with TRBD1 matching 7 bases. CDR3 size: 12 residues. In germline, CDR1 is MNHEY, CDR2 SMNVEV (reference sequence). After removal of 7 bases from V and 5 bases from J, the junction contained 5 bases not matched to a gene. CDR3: CASNDRADEQYF. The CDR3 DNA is TGTGCCAGCAACGACAGGGCTGACGAGCAGTACTTC.

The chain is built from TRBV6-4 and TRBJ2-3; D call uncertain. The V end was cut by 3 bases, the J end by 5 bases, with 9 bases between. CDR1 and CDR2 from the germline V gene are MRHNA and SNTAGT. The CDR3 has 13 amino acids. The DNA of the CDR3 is TGTGCCAGCAGTGAGGGCCGTGGAGATACGCAGTATTTT. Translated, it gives CASSEGRGDTQYF.

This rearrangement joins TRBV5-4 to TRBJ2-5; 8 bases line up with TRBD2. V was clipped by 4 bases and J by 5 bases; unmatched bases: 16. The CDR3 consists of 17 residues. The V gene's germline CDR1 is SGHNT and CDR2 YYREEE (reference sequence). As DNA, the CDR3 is TGTGCCAGCAGCCCGGGGACTAGGGAATTCGTGGGGGAGACCCAGTACTTC. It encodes CASSPGTREFVGETQYF.

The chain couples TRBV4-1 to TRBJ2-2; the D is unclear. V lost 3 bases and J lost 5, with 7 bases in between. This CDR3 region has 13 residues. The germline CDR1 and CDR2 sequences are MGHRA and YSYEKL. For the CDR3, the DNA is TGCGCCAGCAGCCATCTGCTAACCGGGGAGCTGTTTTTT. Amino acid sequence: CASSHLLTGELFF.

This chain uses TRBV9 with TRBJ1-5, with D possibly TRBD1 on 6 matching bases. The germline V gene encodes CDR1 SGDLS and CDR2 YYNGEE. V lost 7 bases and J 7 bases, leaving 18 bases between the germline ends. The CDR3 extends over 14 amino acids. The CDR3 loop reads CASGPGGGLQPQHF. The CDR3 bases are TGTGCCAGCGGGCCTGGGGGGGGCCTACAGCCCCAGCATTTT.

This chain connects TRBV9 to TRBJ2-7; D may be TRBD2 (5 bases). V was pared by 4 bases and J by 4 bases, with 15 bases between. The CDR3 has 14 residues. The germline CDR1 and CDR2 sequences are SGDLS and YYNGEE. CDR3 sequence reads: CASSNGVIGYEQYF. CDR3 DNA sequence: TGTGCCAGCAGCAACGGGGTGATCGGGTACGAGCAGTACTTC.

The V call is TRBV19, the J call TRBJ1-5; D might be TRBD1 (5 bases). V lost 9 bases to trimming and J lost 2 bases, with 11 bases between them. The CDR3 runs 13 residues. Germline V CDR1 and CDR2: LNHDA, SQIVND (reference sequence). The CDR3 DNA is TGTGCCAGCTTGGGCAGGGGCAATCAGCCCCAGCATTTT. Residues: CASLGRGNQPQHF.

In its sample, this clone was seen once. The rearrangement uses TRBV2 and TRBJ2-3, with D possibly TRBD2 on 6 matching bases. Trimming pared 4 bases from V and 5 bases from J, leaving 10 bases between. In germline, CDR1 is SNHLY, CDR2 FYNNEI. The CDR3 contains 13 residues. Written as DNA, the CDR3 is TGTGCCAGCAGTGGACTAGTGATAGATACGCAGTATTTT. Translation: CASSGLVIDTQYF.

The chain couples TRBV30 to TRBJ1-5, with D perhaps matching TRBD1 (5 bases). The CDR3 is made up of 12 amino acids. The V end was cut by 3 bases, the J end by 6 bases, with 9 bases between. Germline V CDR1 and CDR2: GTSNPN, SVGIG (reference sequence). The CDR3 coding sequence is TGTGCCTGGAGCCCCGGGGGTCAGCCCCAGCATTTT. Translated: CAWSPGGQPQHF.

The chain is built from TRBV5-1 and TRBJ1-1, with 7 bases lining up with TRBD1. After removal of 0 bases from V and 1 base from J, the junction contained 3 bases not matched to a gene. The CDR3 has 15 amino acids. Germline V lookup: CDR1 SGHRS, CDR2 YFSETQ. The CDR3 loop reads CASSLDRGGNTEAFF. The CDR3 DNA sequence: TGCGCCAGCAGCTTGGACAGGGGAGGGAACACTGAAGCTTTCTTT.

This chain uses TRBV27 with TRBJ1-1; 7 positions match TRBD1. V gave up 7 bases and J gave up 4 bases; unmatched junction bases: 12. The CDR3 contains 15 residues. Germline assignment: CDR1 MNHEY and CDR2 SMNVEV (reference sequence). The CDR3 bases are TGTGCCAGCACCGACGGGAAGGGGGCCGGCACTGAAGCTTTCTTT. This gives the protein CASTDGKGAGTEAFF.

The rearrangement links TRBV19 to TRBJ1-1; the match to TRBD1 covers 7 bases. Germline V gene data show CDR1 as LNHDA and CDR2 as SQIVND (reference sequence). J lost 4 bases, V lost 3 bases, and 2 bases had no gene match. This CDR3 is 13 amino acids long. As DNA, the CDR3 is TGTGCCAGTAGTATGGAGGGGGCCACTGAAGCTTTCTTT. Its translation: CASSMEGATEAFF.